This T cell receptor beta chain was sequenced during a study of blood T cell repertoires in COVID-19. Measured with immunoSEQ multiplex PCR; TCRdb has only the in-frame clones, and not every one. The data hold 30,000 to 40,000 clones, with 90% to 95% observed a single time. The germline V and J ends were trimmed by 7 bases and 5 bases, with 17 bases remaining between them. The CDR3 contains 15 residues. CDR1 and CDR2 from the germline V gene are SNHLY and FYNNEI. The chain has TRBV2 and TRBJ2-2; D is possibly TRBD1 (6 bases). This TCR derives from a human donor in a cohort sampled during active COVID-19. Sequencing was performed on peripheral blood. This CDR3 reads CASTEWGLGTGELFF. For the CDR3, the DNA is TGTGCCAGCACCGAGTGGGGGCTGGGTACCGGGGAGCTGTTTTTT.